This TCR beta chain was found in a study of cytomegalovirus exposure and HLA in healthy donors. Study-wide background: Ancestry clustering placed 70% to 90% of over 300 genotyped donors in the Caucasian-associated cluster.

The PCR used 60 Vbeta and 13 Jbeta primers. The authors' processing: Among the unique TCR beta chains that a later analysis counted, some 73 million in all, 9.5 million to 11 million were shared. Sequencing used immunoSEQ multiplex PCR; TCRdb keeps in-frame clones, though not all of them. V, J and clone size reflect that table, while D and trimming were determined from the DNA. The data contain 40,000 to 55,000 clones, approximately 70% of them singletons. The table lists this clone with a count of one. Losses at the gene ends were 6 bases for V and 4 bases for J; bases not matched to a gene: 2. The CDR3 is made up of 12 amino acids. In germline, CDR1 is SQVTM, CDR2 ANQGSEA.

Sequences were obtained from PBMCs. This chain joins TRBV29-1 and TRBJ1-5; 8 positions match TRBD1. This clonotype was obtained from a man in his thirties or forties in good health and CMV-seronegative. The CDR3 spells CSVTGGNQPQHF. The CDR3 bases are TGCAGCGTCACAGGGGGAAATCAGCCCCAGCATTTT.